The 31 T cell receptor beta chains in this list originate from one sample, sequenced in a study of pediatric ulcerative colitis. TCRdb's table, derived via immunoSEQ multiplex PCR, lists solely in-frame clones and lacks some. Of approximately 18,000 clones listed, around 74% are singletons. Rectal tissue came from one to two pinch biopsies taken at colonoscopy. Sequencing was performed on gut tissue. Receptors originate from a boy between 10 and 17 years old with moderate ulcerative colitis.

The chain is built from TRBV30 and TRBJ1-5; 12 positions agree with TRBD1. The CDR3 is 17 residues long. With V trimmed by 4 bases and J by 2 bases, 9 bases remained unmatched. Looked up from germline, CDR1 is GTSNPN and CDR2 is SVGIG (reference sequence). The CDR3 coding sequence is TGTGCCTGGAAATCCGGGACAGGGGGCTTAGGCAATCAGCCCCAGCATTTT. This encodes CAWKSGTGGLGNQPQHF.

The V call is TRBV11-3, the J call TRBJ1-5; D might be TRBD1 (5 bases). V lost 3 bases and J 3 bases, leaving 15 bases between the germline ends. The CDR3 covers 16 residues. Germline CDR1 SGHNT, CDR2 YENEEA. In DNA, the CDR3 is TGTGCCAGCAGCTTTCGGGACCGATACTACAATCAGCCCCAGCATTTT. As protein: CASSFRDRYYNQPQHF.

CDR3 sequence reads: CASSLPDGHTEAFF. Written as DNA, the CDR3 is TGTGCCAGCAGTTTGCCCGACGGACATACCGAAGCTTTCTTT. The chain is built from TRBV28 and TRBJ1-1; D perhaps matches TRBD1 (5 bases). Trimming removed 3 bases at V and 8 bases at J, with 16 bases between. CDR1 and CDR2 (germline): MDHEN, SYDVKM. CDR3 size: 14 residues.

This chain joins TRBV7-9 and TRBJ1-2; possibly TRBD1 for D (5 bases). The CDR3 runs to 15 residues. V lost 5 bases to trimming and J lost 8 bases, with 21 bases between them. The germline V gene encodes CDR1 SEHNR and CDR2 FQNEAQ (reference sequence). The CDR3 here is CASSTAGTLAEGYTF. DNA for the CDR3: TGTGCCAGCAGCACCGCCGGGACCTTGGCGGAGGGCTACACCTTC.

The chain couples TRBV9 to TRBJ2-5; 10 nucleotides align to TRBD2. Per the germline V gene, CDR1 is SGDLS and CDR2 is YYNGEE. V trimming: 0 bases; J trimming: 1 base; junction bases outside the gene matches: 12. The CDR3 loop spans 19 amino acids. The CDR3: CASSVAPGLAGGLQETQYF. CDR3 nucleotides: TGTGCCAGCAGCGTAGCTCCCGGGTTAGCGGGAGGTCTCCAAGAGACCCAGTACTTC.

About this clone itself: This is likely an artifact of a read error, given a far larger clone one base away. The sample carries other DNA sequences with the same CDR3. The chain carries TRBV7-9 and TRBJ2-7, with D possibly TRBD1 on 6 matching bases. The CDR3 totals 15 residues. CDR1 SEHNR and CDR2 FQNEAQ come from the germline V gene (reference sequence). V was trimmed by 5 bases and J by 2 bases, leaving 16 bases between them. DNA of the CDR3: TGTGCCAGCAGCCAAGAGACAGGCAATACCTACGAGCAGTACTTC. Encoded protein: CASSQETGNTYEQYF.

This clone has a handful of counts. This chain connects TRBV4-1 to TRBJ1-5; D gene uncertain. Germline values: CDR1 MGHRA, CDR2 YSYEKL. The CDR3 is 12 amino acids. V lost 3 bases, J lost 6 bases, and 6 bases lay in between. The CDR3: CASSQRGQPQHF. CDR3 nucleotide sequence: TGCGCCAGCAGCCAGAGAGGTCAGCCCCAGCATTTT.

This clone was recorded only once. The chain couples TRBV5-6 to TRBJ1-5; D possibly corresponds to TRBD1 (6 bases). V was shortened by 0 bases and J by 1 base, with 11 bases between the two germline ends. Germline assignment: CDR1 SGHDT and CDR2 YYEEEE. The CDR3 length is 16 residues. The CDR3, as DNA: TGTGCCAGCAGCTTGGGGTTGGGGGCCAGCAATCAGCCCCAGCATTTT. It specifies CASSLGLGASNQPQHF.

The chain combines TRBV5-4 with TRBJ2-3; TRBD2 aligns across 8 bases. Germline lookup yields CDR1 SGHNT and CDR2 YYREEE (reference sequence). With V trimmed by 4 bases and J by 5 bases, 12 bases remained unmatched. This CDR3 has 16 residues. The CDR3 DNA follows: TGTGCCAGCAGCAACATTTGGCGGGGGGCCAGAGATACGCAGTATTTT. Its translation is CASSNIWRGARDTQYF.

The chain links TRBV5-1 to TRBJ1-2; tentatively, D is TRBD1 (5 bases). Germline V lookup: CDR1 SGHRS, CDR2 YFSETQ. V shed 4 bases and J shed 5 bases, with 15 bases lying between them. There are 14 residues in the CDR3. CDR3 protein: CASSETLTVYGYTF. Here the CDR3 DNA reads TGCGCCAGCAGCGAAACTCTGACAGTTTATGGCTACACCTTC. Variable domain in full (rest from reference TRBV5-1 and TRBJ1-2): KAGVTQTPRYLIKTRGQQVTLSCSPISGHRSVSWYQQTPGQGLQFLFEYFSETQRNKGNFPGRFSGRQFSNSRSEMNVSTLELGDSALYLCASSETLTVYGYTFGSGTRLTVV.

This clone showed up just a few times. This chain uses TRBV6-5 with TRBJ2-5; 7 bases align to TRBD2. The CDR3 extends over 15 amino acids. Trimming took 5 bases from V and 2 from J; bases not matched to a gene: 8. Germline V gives CDR1 MNHEY, CDR2 SVGAGI. CDR3 amino acids: CASSLGAAGQETQYF. The CDR3, as DNA: TGTGCCAGCAGTCTTGGGGCAGCGGGGCAAGAGACCCAGTACTTC.

The chain recombines TRBV5-1 with TRBJ1-1, with a weak D call TRBD1 (5 bases). Germline V gene lookup returns CDR1 SGHRS and CDR2 YFSETQ. The CDR3 consists of 14 residues. Between the trimmed V and J ends, which lost 0 bases and 5 bases, there was a span of 11 bases. Written as DNA, the CDR3 is TGCGCCAGCAGCTTGGTGGTGGGGGGGACTGAAGCTTTCTTT. Translation gives CASSLVVGGTEAFF.

This clone has more than one count but fewer than ten. The chain combines TRBV12-5 with TRBJ1-2; no clear D gene. Germline CDR1 reads LGHNT; CDR2 reads FRNRAP. The ends were cut back, 2 bases at V and 4 bases at J, with 8 bases in the middle. This CDR3 has 13 residues. Here the CDR3 reads CASGLLAPYGYTF. CDR3 in DNA: TGTGCTAGTGGTTTGTTGGCTCCCTATGGCTACACCTTC.

J is TRBJ1-4 and V is TRBV18; TRBD1 aligns across 8 bases. Germline loops: CDR1 KGHSH, CDR2 LQKENI. The V and J ends lost 3 bases and 6 bases, in that order; junction bases with no gene match: 9. The CDR3 is made up of 16 amino acids. CDR3: CASSPALGQGDEKLFF. The CDR3 DNA is TGTGCCAGCTCACCGGCTTTAGGACAGGGCGATGAAAAACTGTTTTTT.

The chain recombines TRBV5-5 with TRBJ1-4; the D gene is possibly TRBD1 (5 bases). This CDR3 contains 15 residues. Germline CDR1 SGHKS, CDR2 YYEKEE (reference sequence). V was cut by 1 base and J by 8 bases, with 15 bases left in between. This CDR3 reads CASSLLRGGGEKLFF. As DNA, the CDR3 is TGTGCCAGCAGCTTGTTAAGGGGAGGAGGGGAAAAACTGTTTTTT. The whole variable domain, filled in from reference TRBV5-5 and TRBJ1-4, reads DAGVTQSPTHLIKTRGQQVTLRCSPISGHKSVSWYQQVLGQGPQFIFQYYEKEERGRGNFPDRFSARQFPNYSSELNVNALLLGDSALYLCASSLLRGGGEKLFFGSGTQLSVL.

This clone appeared once. V gene TRBV7-3 combines with J gene TRBJ1-1, with a possible D match to TRBD1 (5 bases). The ends were cut back, 5 bases at V and 3 bases at J, with 19 bases in the middle. The CDR3 runs 16 residues. Germline CDR1 and CDR2: SGHTA and FQGTGA. The CDR3 coding sequence is TGTGCCAGCAGCCCTCAAACGGCGCGGGGCTACACTGAAGCTTTCTTT. Protein: CASSPQTARGYTEAFF.

The chain links TRBV11-1 to TRBJ2-5; 8 bases are a match to TRBD1. The CDR3 length is 16 residues. Germline-derived CDR1 and CDR2 are SGHAT and FQDESV (reference sequence). The V and J ends lost 0 bases and 8 bases, in that order; junction bases with no gene match: 11. In nucleotides, the CDR3 is TGTGCCAGCAGCTTAGCGGGGGACAGGCGAACTAGAACCCAGTACTTC. It is translated as CASSLAGDRRTRTQYF. Filled out from reference TRBV11-1 and TRBJ2-5, the complete variable domain reads EAEVAQSPRYKITEKSQAVAFWCDPISGHATLYWYRQILGQGPELLVQFQDESVVDDSQLPKDRFSAERLKGVDSTLKIQPAELGDSAMYLCASSLAGDRRTRTQYFGPGTRLLVL.

This clone was detected a few times. The chain couples TRBV5-6 to TRBJ2-1; 7 bases align to TRBD1. Trimming at V came to 3 bases and at J to 2 bases, leaving 5 bases not matched to a gene. This CDR3 has 15 residues. CDR1 and CDR2 (germline): SGHDT, YYEEEE. Written as DNA, the CDR3 is TGTGCCAGCAGCTCACGGGACAGACCCTACAATGAGCAGTTCTTC. Amino acid sequence: CASSSRDRPYNEQFF.

CDR3 bases: TGTGCCAGCATGCCCCGGACAGGGAGAGGCTACACCTTC. Its translation is CASMPRTGRGYTF. V gene TRBV6-6 combines with J gene TRBJ1-2; 8 bases are a match to TRBD1. The ends lost 7 bases at V and 8 bases at J; junction bases unmatched: 9. The CDR3 loop spans 13 amino acids. Germline CDR1 reads MNHNY; CDR2 reads SVGAGI (reference sequence).

V and J are TRBV5-1 and TRBJ2-1; 10 bases are a match to TRBD2. Germline V gene lookup returns CDR1 SGHRS and CDR2 YFSETQ. Trimming removed 4 bases from V and 4 bases from J; junction bases left unmatched: 8. This CDR3 contains 16 residues. DNA for the CDR3: TGCGCCAGCAGCCCGTCCGGGACTAGCGCATACAATGAGCAGTTCTTC. Translation gives CASSPSGTSAYNEQFF. Supplemented by reference TRBV5-1 and TRBJ2-1, the full variable domain reads KAGVTQTPRYLIKTRGQQVTLSCSPISGHRSVSWYQQTPGQGLQFLFEYFSETQRNKGNFPGRFSGRQFSNSRSEMNVSTLELGDSALYLCASSPSGTSAYNEQFFGPGTRLTVL.

This chain links TRBV7-8 with TRBJ1-2; the match to TRBD1 covers 7 bases. Germline V lookup: CDR1 SGHVS, CDR2 FQNEAQ. CDR3 size: 15 residues. The J segment lost 2 bases and the V segment lost 8 bases, leaving 11 bases of the junction unmatched. The CDR3 nucleotides are TGTGCCAGCTCCGGGACAGCTAATACAAACTATGGCTACACCTTC. Translated, it gives CASSGTANTNYGYTF.

V and J are TRBV29-1 and TRBJ1-4, with D maybe TRBD1 (5 bases). This CDR3 is built from 15 residues. The germline gives CDR1 SQVTM, CDR2 ANQGSEA. Trimming pared 4 bases from V and 2 bases from J, leaving 14 bases between. The CDR3 DNA is TGCAGCGTTGGGGTGCAGAGGGGCACTAATGAAAAACTGTTTTTT. Translation: CSVGVQRGTNEKLFF.

The chain joins TRBV6-1 to TRBJ2-3; 8 nucleotides line up with TRBD1. The V and J ends lost 6 bases and 6 bases, in that order; junction bases with no gene match: 11. Per the germline V gene, CDR1 is MNHNS and CDR2 is SASEGT. The CDR3 has 15 amino acids. DNA for the CDR3: TGTGCCAGCAGCCCAAACCACAGGGGGTCGGATACGCAGTATTTT. Translated: CASSPNHRGSDTQYF.

The chain uses TRBV2 and TRBJ1-1; no firm D call. The length of the CDR3 is 13 residues. Trimming cost V 5 bases and J 14 bases, with 21 bases left between them. CDR1 is SNHLY, CDR2 FYNNEI, per germline. CDR3 amino acids: CASSLGARDKGFF. The CDR3 nucleotides are TGTGCCAGCAGTTTGGGAGCTCGCGACAAGGGCTTCTTT. The entire variable domain, with the rest obtained from reference TRBV2 and TRBJ1-1, is as follows: EPEVTQTPSHQVTQMGQEVILRCVPISNHLYFYWYRQILGQKVEFLVSFYNNEISEKSEIFDDQFSVERPDGSNFTLKIRSTKLEDSAMYFCASSLGARDKGFFGQGTRLTVV.

The chain has TRBV5-5 and TRBJ2-4; D ambiguous. The germline V gene has CDR1 SGHKS and CDR2 YYEKEE (reference sequence). V was cut by 4 bases and J by 8 bases, with 16 bases left in between. This CDR3 has 14 residues. The CDR3 loop reads CASSPRRPWDIQYF. As DNA, the CDR3 is TGTGCCAGCAGCCCGCGTCGGCCATGGGACATTCAGTACTTC.

The genes are TRBV25-1 and TRBJ1-2, with TRBD1 matching 8 bases. Germline V gene data show CDR1 as MGHDK and CDR2 as SYGVNS. CDR3 size: 14 residues. V gave up 4 bases and J gave up 5 bases; unmatched junction bases: 6. CDR3 in amino acids: CASSGTGGRYGYTF. The CDR3 DNA follows: TGTGCCAGCAGTGGAACAGGGGGTAGGTATGGCTACACCTTC.

This clone was detected once. The chain carries TRBV5-5 and TRBJ1-2, with unresolved D. Germline V gene sequence: CDR1 SGHKS, CDR2 YYEKEE (reference sequence). The CDR3 covers 14 residues. V lost 4 bases and J lost 6, with 16 bases in between. In nucleotides, the CDR3 is TGTGCCAGCAGCCTGCTCGGGAAAGTGGATGGCTACACCTTC. It yields the protein CASSLLGKVDGYTF.

The chain recombines TRBV6-6 with TRBJ2-7; 10 positions match TRBD2. This CDR3 spans 16 amino acids. J lost 2 bases, V lost 4 bases, and 8 bases had no gene match. Germline CDR1 is MNHNY and CDR2 is SVGAGI (reference sequence). The CDR3 region is CASSFISGGAPYEQYF. In DNA form, the CDR3 reads TGTGCCAGCAGTTTCATAAGCGGGGGGGCCCCCTACGAGCAGTACTTC.

The chain combines TRBV19 with TRBJ1-3; 9 nucleotides line up with TRBD1. This CDR3 is 14 amino acids long. Germline V gene sequence: CDR1 LNHDA, CDR2 SQIVND (reference sequence). After removal of 3 bases from V and 8 bases from J, the junction contained 5 bases not matched to a gene. CDR3 in DNA: TGTGCCAGTAGTATCGGGGGACAGGGAGACACCATATATTTT. As protein: CASSIGGQGDTIYF.

The V call is TRBV5-1, the J call TRBJ1-2; D possibly corresponds to TRBD1 (5 bases). From germline, CDR1 is SGHRS and CDR2 YFSETQ. The ends were cut back, 2 bases at V and 4 bases at J, with 21 bases in the middle. The CDR3 extends over 17 amino acids. The CDR3 loop reads CASSLTPGTDETYGYTF. The CDR3 DNA reads as TGCGCCAGCAGCTTAACTCCCGGGACTGACGAGACCTATGGCTACACCTTC. Drawing the rest from reference TRBV5-1 and TRBJ1-2, the complete variable domain is KAGVTQTPRYLIKTRGQQVTLSCSPISGHRSVSWYQQTPGQGLQFLFEYFSETQRNKGNFPGRFSGRQFSNSRSEMNVSTLELGDSALYLCASSLTPGTDETYGYTFGSGTRLTVV.

A few counts support this clone. This chain uses TRBV18 with TRBJ1-5; possible D gene TRBD1, 6 bases. Germline-derived CDR1 and CDR2 are KGHSH and LQKENI. Between the trimmed V and J ends, which lost 1 base and 5 bases, there was a span of 12 bases. The CDR3 runs to 15 residues. The CDR3 loop reads CASSPRGRGDQPQHF. CDR3 sequence (DNA): TGTGCCAGCTCACCACGCGGCAGGGGTGATCAGCCCCAGCATTTT.